This T cell receptor (beta chain) was sequenced during a study of T cell responses to AZD1222 COVID-19 vaccine. Study-wide points: Researchers took repertoire samples only after the peak T cell response had come. At study baseline, merely more than 5 AZD1222 recipients were seropositive. Dominant at 160-218 and 743-854, vaccine-associated CD4 TCRs also spanned spike. White British ancestry dominated among donors, who included more females, and clonal diversity was possibly underestimated.

TCRdb's table, derived via immunoSEQ multiplex PCR, lists solely in-frame clones and lacks some. Of about 120,000 clones in the sample, around nine tenths were seen once. Regarding this clone: Its antigen is currently unknown.

This sample comprised peripheral blood, obtained on day 0 of AZD1222 vaccination. This clonotype originated in an adult in good health.

DNA for the CDR3: TGCGCCAGCAGCTTGGTGGCAGGGGGCGGCTTAGAGCAGTACTTC. Protein: CASSLVAGGGLEQYF. The V and J genes are TRBV5-1 and TRBJ2-7; 8 bases are a match to TRBD1. The germline V gene encodes CDR1 SGHRS and CDR2 YFSETQ. Unmatched junction bases numbered 9, after V lost 0 bases and J lost 7 bases. CDR3 length equals 15 residues.